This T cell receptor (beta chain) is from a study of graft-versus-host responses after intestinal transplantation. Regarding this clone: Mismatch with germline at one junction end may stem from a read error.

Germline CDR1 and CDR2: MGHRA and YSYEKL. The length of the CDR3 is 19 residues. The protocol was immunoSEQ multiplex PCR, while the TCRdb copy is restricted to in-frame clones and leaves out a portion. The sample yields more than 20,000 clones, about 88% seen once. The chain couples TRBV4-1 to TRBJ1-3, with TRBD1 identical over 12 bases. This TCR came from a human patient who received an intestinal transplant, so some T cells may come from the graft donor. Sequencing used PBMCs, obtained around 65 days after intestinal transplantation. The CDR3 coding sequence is TGCGCCGGCAGCCATCCCCGGGAGGGACAGGGGGCATCCTGGAACACCATATATTTT. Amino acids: CAGSHPREGQGASWNTIYF.